This T cell receptor beta chain emerged from a study of patients and donors after allogeneic stem cell transplantation. V was pared by 6 bases and J by 5 bases, with 10 bases of the junction left unmatched. Germline CDR1 ENHRY, CDR2 SYGVKD. There are 16 residues in the CDR3. MiXCR, applied by TCRdb to the RT-PCR reads, yields one record per CDR3 protein. Of approximately 200,000 distinct CDR3 sequences listed, roughly 40% are singletons. The TCR sequence derives from a human donor who was either an allogeneic HSCT recipient or a stem cell or donor lymphocyte infusion donor (not recorded which). It is not recorded whose cells these are; they may come from a transplant donor. V and J are TRBV10-3 and TRBJ2-5, with 12 bases matching TRBD1. Material for sequencing was blood, either unsorted or a sorted T cell fraction (not recorded which). CDR3 region: CAISHPGQGARETQYF. The CDR3 region has the DNA TGTGCCATCAGCCACCCGGGACAGGGGGCGAGGGAGACCCAGTACTTC.